The clone carrying this T cell receptor beta chain was picked up one time. Its specificity is not known. This specimen comes from a study of cytomegalovirus exposure and HLA in healthy donors. General study findings and limits: High sensitivity and specificity were reportedly achieved when the classifier diagnosed cytomegalovirus status.

Per germline, CDR1 PRHDT and CDR2 FYEKMQ (reference sequence). The CDR3 contains 16 residues. The trim removed 0 bases at V and 2 bases at J, leaving 3 bases unmatched. Method: immunoSEQ multiplex PCR; TCRdb's copy keeps in-frame clones and lacks some. The sample lists around 160,000 clones; approximately 81% were seen once. The chain has TRBV13 and TRBJ2-1; 8 bases fit TRBD1. The sample taken for sequencing was PBMCs. The sequence was collected from a man aged 25-45 years in good health and CMV-seropositive. The CDR3 sequence is CASSLGPGGAYNEQFF. Here the CDR3 DNA reads TGTGCCAGCAGCTTAGGCCCAGGGGGCGCCTACAATGAGCAGTTCTTC.